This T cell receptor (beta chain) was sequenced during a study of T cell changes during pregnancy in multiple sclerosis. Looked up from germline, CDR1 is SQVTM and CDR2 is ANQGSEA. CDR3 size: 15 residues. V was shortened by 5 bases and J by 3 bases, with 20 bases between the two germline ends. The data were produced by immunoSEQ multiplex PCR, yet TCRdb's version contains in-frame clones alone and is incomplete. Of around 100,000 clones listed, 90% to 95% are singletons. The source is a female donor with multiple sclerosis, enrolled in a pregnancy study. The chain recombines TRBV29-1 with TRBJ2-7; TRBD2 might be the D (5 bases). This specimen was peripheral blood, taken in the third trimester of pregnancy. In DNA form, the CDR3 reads TGCAGCGTTCAGGTGCTCACTAGGAAGGACTACGAGCAGTACTTC. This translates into CSVQVLTRKDYEQYF.